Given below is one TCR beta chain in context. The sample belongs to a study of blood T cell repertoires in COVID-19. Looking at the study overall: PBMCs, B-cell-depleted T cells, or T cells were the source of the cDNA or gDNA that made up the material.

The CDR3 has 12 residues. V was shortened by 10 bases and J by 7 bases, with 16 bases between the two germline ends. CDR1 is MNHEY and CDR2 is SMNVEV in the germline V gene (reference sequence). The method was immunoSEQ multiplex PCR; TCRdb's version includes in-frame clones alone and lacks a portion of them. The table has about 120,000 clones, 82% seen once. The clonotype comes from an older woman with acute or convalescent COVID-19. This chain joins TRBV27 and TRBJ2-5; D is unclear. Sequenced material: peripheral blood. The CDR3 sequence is CATRSGSGTQYF. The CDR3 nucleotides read TGTGCCACCCGGTCCGGGTCGGGGACCCAGTACTTC.